The 2 T cell receptor beta chains below all came from one sample that was sequenced in a study of blood T cell repertoires in COVID-19. Clones were sequenced by immunoSEQ multiplex PCR, and TCRdb holds only the in-frame ones, with some missing. This sample has 70,000 or so clones, with around 80% found just once. The specimen was peripheral blood. The receptor set was obtained from a man between 45 and 60 years old with COVID-19, enrolled during active disease.

The CDR3 DNA sequence: TGCGCCAGCAGCTTGTCGGGGGGTGGACGCACTGAAGCTTTCTTT. It yields the protein CASSLSGGGRTEAFF. This chain joins TRBV5-1 and TRBJ1-1, with D perhaps matching TRBD1 (5 bases). Trimming took off 1 base at V and 4 bases at J, with 14 bases between the two ends. Germline CDR1 SGHRS, CDR2 YFSETQ. The CDR3 sequence is 15 residues long.

This clone was recorded at least ten times. The genes are TRBV30 and TRBJ1-3; D unresolved. This CDR3 contains 15 residues. The germline V gene encodes CDR1 GTSNPN and CDR2 SVGIG (reference sequence). V was clipped by 4 bases and J by 0 bases, with 13 bases between them. In DNA form, the CDR3 reads TGTGCCTGGACTAGGAACCCCCTCTCTGGAAACACCATATATTTT. Its protein product is CAWTRNPLSGNTIYF. The complete variable domain, with remaining parts taken from reference TRBV30 and TRBJ1-3, reads SQTIHQWPATLVQPVGSPLSLECTVEGTSNPNLYWYRQAAGRGLQLLFYSVGIGQISSEVPQNLSASRPQDRQFILSSKKLLLSDSGFYLCAWTRNPLSGNTIYFGEGSWLTVV.